The 23 T cell receptor beta chains presented below share a single source sample, sequenced in a study of OX40 agonist ivuxolimab in advanced cancers. TCRdb's table, derived via immunoSEQ multiplex PCR, lists solely in-frame clones and lacks some. The sample consists of 15,000 to 25,000 clones, roughly 79% of them appearing once. This specimen was CD4+ or CD8+ T cells sorted from blood, taken in a trial of the OX40 agonist ivuxolimab. The receptors were sampled from an adult with an advanced solid tumor such as melanoma, head and neck, liver or kidney cancer.

The genes are TRBV13 and TRBJ2-3; TRBD2 matches at 7 bases. The CDR3 length is 14 residues. V trimming: 7 bases; J trimming: 5 bases; junction bases outside the gene matches: 9. From germline, CDR1 is PRHDT and CDR2 FYEKMQ (reference sequence). CDR3 loop: CASTRGGGGDTQYF. The DNA for the CDR3 is TGTGCCAGCACTAGGGGCGGGGGAGGAGATACGCAGTATTTT.

This clone has a handful of counts. J is TRBJ2-3 and V is TRBV7-2; TRBD2 matches at 15 bases. Germline CDR1 SGHTA, CDR2 FQGNSA. The CDR3 runs 16 residues. V lost 5 bases and J lost 6; bases outside the gene matches: 6. Here the CDR3 DNA reads TGTGCCAGCAGCGCTAGGACTAGCGGGGGGGCGGATACGCAGTATTTT. It translates to CASSARTSGGADTQYF.

The chain employs TRBV28 and TRBJ1-1, with a possible D match to TRBD1 (6 bases). Trimming took off 3 bases at V and 3 bases at J, with 8 bases between the two ends. CDR1 MDHEN and CDR2 SYDVKM come from the germline V gene. The CDR3 has 13 residues. The CDR3: CASSFGGHTEAFF. The CDR3 nucleotides read TGTGCCAGCAGTTTTGGGGGGCACACTGAAGCTTTCTTT.

The chain employs TRBV4-2 and TRBJ2-3, with TRBD2 identical over 11 bases. Germline-derived CDR1 and CDR2 are LGHNA and YNFKEQ. The CDR3 loop spans 16 amino acids. J gave up 2 bases and V 3 bases, and 4 bases lay outside the gene matches. CDR3 nucleotide sequence: TGTGCCAGCAGCCACATAGCGGGGGGGGACACAGATACGCAGTATTTT. Encoded protein: CASSHIAGGDTDTQYF.

V and J are TRBV7-2 and TRBJ2-4; D uncertain. CDR3 length equals 18 residues. Germline-derived CDR1 and CDR2 are SGHTA and FQGNSA. V gave up 5 bases and J gave up 2 bases, with 22 bases separating them. For the CDR3, the DNA is TGTGCCAGCAGCCTACAGACGGGCAGACTTTCGTCCAAAAACATTCAGTACTTC. As protein: CASSLQTGRLSSKNIQYF. Combining the CDR3 with reference TRBV7-2 and TRBJ2-4 gives the whole variable domain GAGVSQSPSNKVTEKGKDVELRCDPISGHTALYWYRQSLGQGLEFLIYFQGNSAPDKSGLPSDRFSAERTGGSVSTLTIQRTQQEDSAVYLCASSLQTGRLSSKNIQYFGAGTRLSVL.

The V gene is TRBV27, the J gene TRBJ2-3; D call uncertain. CDR1 is MNHEY and CDR2 is SMNVEV in the germline V gene (reference sequence). The CDR3 runs 11 residues. Trimming pared 2 bases from V and 4 bases from J, leaving 1 base between. CDR3 DNA sequence: TGTGCCAGCAGTTTAGCAGATACGCAGTATTTT. This sequence encodes CASSLADTQYF.

The V call is TRBV7-8, the J call TRBJ2-1; TRBD2 agrees at 15 bases. Losses at the gene ends were 5 bases for V and 7 bases for J; bases not matched to a gene: 6. CDR3 length: 16 amino acids. Per germline, CDR1 SGHVS and CDR2 FQNEAQ. CDR3 loop: CASSVGTSGRRNEQFF. The CDR3 nucleotides are TGTGCCAGCAGCGTCGGGACTAGCGGGAGGAGGAATGAGCAGTTCTTC. Full variable domain (outside the CDR3, taken from reference TRBV7-8 and TRBJ2-1): GAGVSQSPRYKVAKRGQDVALRCDPISGHVSLFWYQQALGQGPEFLTYFQNEAQLDKSGLPSDRFFAERPEGSVSTLKIQRTQQEDSAVYLCASSVGTSGRRNEQFFGPGTRLTVL.

The V gene is TRBV5-6, the J gene TRBJ1-2; 7 nucleotides agree with TRBD1. Germline V gives CDR1 SGHDT, CDR2 YYEEEE. The CDR3 is made up of 15 amino acids. V dropped 0 bases and J dropped 4; count of bases not matched to a gene: 6. CDR3: CASSLEGTESYGYTF. In DNA form, the CDR3 reads TGTGCCAGCAGCTTGGAAGGGACAGAGAGCTATGGCTACACCTTC. Complete variable domain (other parts from reference TRBV5-6 and TRBJ1-2): DAGVTQSPTHLIKTRGQQVTLRCSPKSGHDTVSWYQQALGQGPQFIFQYYEEEERQRGNFPDRFSGHQFPNYSSELNVNALLLGDSALYLCASSLEGTESYGYTFGSGTRLTVV.

This clone was observed a few times. The chain links TRBV6-5 to TRBJ2-1; 11 nucleotides align to TRBD2. CDR3 length: 14 amino acids. Germline assignment: CDR1 MNHEY and CDR2 SVGAGI. With V trimmed by 6 bases and J by 6 bases, 4 bases remained unmatched. The CDR3, as DNA: TGTGCCAGCAGCGGACTAGCGGGTATCAATGAGCAGTTCTTC. Translated, it gives CASSGLAGINEQFF.

Concerning this clone itself: Other DNA sequences within the sample encode an identical CDR3. This rearrangement joins TRBV5-4 to TRBJ2-1, with D perhaps matching TRBD1 (6 bases). The CDR3 loop spans 13 amino acids. CDR1 and CDR2 from the germline V gene are SGHNT and YYREEE (reference sequence). The V end was cut by 1 base, the J end by 6 bases, with 8 bases between. CDR3 nucleotides: TGTGCCAGCAGCTTGAGGGGGAGCAATGAGCAGTTCTTC. The encoded protein is CASSLRGSNEQFF.

The V call is TRBV9, the J call TRBJ2-2; possibly TRBD1 for D (5 bases). Trimming pared 3 bases from V and 1 base from J, leaving 13 bases between. The CDR3 is made up of 16 amino acids. Germline CDR1 SGDLS, CDR2 YYNGEE. Here the CDR3 DNA reads TGTGCCAGCAGCGGTGGGTTGGGGCTGAACACCGGGGAGCTGTTTTTT. This codes for CASSGGLGLNTGELFF.

The chain has TRBV4-1 and TRBJ2-1, with D unresolved. Trimming stripped 3 bases from V and 5 bases from J, with 5 bases between. This CDR3 spans 12 amino acids. Germline CDR1 is MGHRA and CDR2 is YSYEKL. The CDR3 reads CASSHPNNEQFF. The CDR3 DNA is TGCGCCAGCAGCCATCCAAACAATGAGCAGTTCTTC.

This clone appeared once. The chain employs TRBV5-4 and TRBJ2-2; D is perhaps TRBD1 or TRBD2 (6 bases each). The V and J ends lost 1 base and 7 bases respectively, with 11 bases between them. The CDR3 spans 14 residues. In germline, CDR1 is SGHNT, CDR2 YYREEE (reference sequence). The CDR3 bases are TGTGCCAGCAGCTTGTCCGGAGGGGGCGGGGAGCTGTTTTTT. Translating gives CASSLSGGGGELFF. Based on the CDR3 plus reference TRBV5-4 and TRBJ2-2, the full variable domain is ETGVTQSPTHLIKTRGQQVTLRCSSQSGHNTVSWYQQALGQGPQFIFQYYREEENGRGNFPPRFSGLQFPNYSSELNVNALELDDSALYLCASSLSGGGGELFFGEGSRLTVL.

The J gene is TRBJ2-5, the V gene TRBV11-2, with no clear D. Germline assignment: CDR1 SGHAT and CDR2 FQNNGV. The CDR3 has 12 residues. V was trimmed by 5 bases and J by 5 bases, leaving 9 bases between them. DNA for the CDR3: TGTGCCAGCAGCACGAGTGGGGAGACCCAGTACTTC. Translated: CASSTSGETQYF.

As DNA, the CDR3 is TGTGCCAGCACCCCCAGCGGGCAGGGAGGGTACAATGAGCAGTTCTTC. This sequence encodes CASTPSGQGGYNEQFF. V is TRBV5-4 and J is TRBJ2-1, with 7 bases fitting TRBD2. The CDR3 length is 16 residues. The V segment lost 6 bases and the J segment 4 bases; nucleotides outside the gene matches: 13. Germline assignment: CDR1 SGHNT and CDR2 YYREEE (reference sequence). Together with reference TRBV5-4 and TRBJ2-1, the CDR3 gives the full variable domain: ETGVTQSPTHLIKTRGQQVTLRCSSQSGHNTVSWYQQALGQGPQFIFQYYREEENGRGNFPPRFSGLQFPNYSSELNVNALELDDSALYLCASTPSGQGGYNEQFFGPGTRLTVL.

The V gene is TRBV2, the J gene TRBJ2-7, with 9 bases identical to TRBD1. The germline V gene encodes CDR1 SNHLY and CDR2 FYNNEI. J was trimmed by 0 bases and V by 6 bases; bases with no gene match: 9. This CDR3 comprises 16 residues. CDR3 residues: CASRGTGIASSYEQYF. The DNA of the CDR3 is TGTGCCAGCAGAGGGACAGGGATAGCGAGCTCCTACGAGCAGTACTTC.

This clone was seen once. The CDR3 region is CATYELNIQYF. DNA for the CDR3: TGTGCCACCTACGAACTAAACATTCAGTACTTC. The chain has TRBV6-6 and TRBJ2-4, with D unclear. The CDR3 runs 11 residues. V was clipped by 10 bases and J by 6 bases, with 10 bases between them. CDR1 and CDR2 from the germline V gene are MNHNY and SVGAGI (reference sequence).

In its sample, this clone was seen a few times. The CDR3 sequence is CASSLTDLGEQYF. The CDR3 DNA reads TGTGCCAGCAGCTTAACGGACCTGGGCGAGCAGTACTTC. J is TRBJ2-7 and V is TRBV7-2; D is ambiguous. V was clipped by 2 bases and J by 6 bases, with 11 bases between them. Per the germline V gene, CDR1 is SGHTA and CDR2 is FQGNSA. The CDR3 runs 13 residues.

V usage is TRBV4-1 and J usage is TRBJ1-5; 9 bases are a match to TRBD1. Trimming removed 0 bases from V and 7 bases from J; junction bases left unmatched: 7. CDR1 MGHRA and CDR2 YSYEKL come from the germline V gene. The CDR3 is 16 amino acids. CDR3 DNA sequence: TGCGCCAGCAGCCAAGATCGAGGGACAGGGTTCCAGCCCCAGCATTTT. It codes for CASSQDRGTGFQPQHF.

This chain connects TRBV2 to TRBJ1-1; tentative D call: TRBD1 (5 bases). Germline CDR1 SNHLY, CDR2 FYNNEI. Trimming shortened V by 5 bases and J by 4 bases, and 20 bases separated the two germline ends. This CDR3 has 16 amino acids. The CDR3 protein is CASSNRDAISGTEAFF. CDR3 nucleotide sequence: TGTGCCAGCAGTAACCGGGACGCAATTTCAGGCACTGAAGCTTTCTTT.

This clone was found a few times. The V call is TRBV13, the J call TRBJ2-1, with 10 bases matching TRBD2. V trimming: 5 bases; J trimming: 4 bases; junction bases outside the gene matches: 8. The germline CDR1 and CDR2 sequences are PRHDT and FYEKMQ (reference sequence). The CDR3 runs 16 residues. CDR3 loop: CASSPSGLAAYNEQFF. The CDR3 region has the DNA TGTGCCAGCAGCCCTTCAGGACTAGCGGCTTACAATGAGCAGTTCTTC. The whole variable domain, filled in from reference TRBV13 and TRBJ2-1, reads AAGVIQSPRHLIKEKRETATLKCYPIPRHDTVYWYQQGPGQDPQFLISFYEKMQSDKGSIPDRFSAQQFSDYHSELNMSSLELGDSALYFCASSPSGLAAYNEQFFGPGTRLTVL.

The rearrangement links TRBV11-2 to TRBJ2-1; D ambiguous. The CDR3 runs 13 residues. Germline V lookup: CDR1 SGHAT, CDR2 FQNNGV. Trimming removed 2 bases at V and 6 bases at J, with 8 bases between. The CDR3 DNA reads TGTGCCAGCAGCTTAATAGGTGGCAATGAGCAGTTCTTC. This translates into CASSLIGGNEQFF.

The V and J genes are TRBV9 and TRBJ1-2; D uncertain. The CDR3 is made up of 15 amino acids. Germline V gene sequence: CDR1 SGDLS, CDR2 YYNGEE. V shed 0 bases and J shed 4 bases, with 13 bases lying between them. This CDR3 reads CASSVGGFDGYGYTF. DNA for the CDR3: TGTGCCAGCAGCGTAGGGGGATTCGACGGCTATGGCTACACCTTC. The full variable domain, rest sourced from reference TRBV9 and TRBJ1-2, is DSGVTQTPKHLITATGQRVTLRCSPRSGDLSVYWYQQSLDQGLQFLIQYYNGEERAKGNILERFSAQQFPDLHSELNLSSLELGDSALYFCASSVGGFDGYGYTFGSGTRLTVV.